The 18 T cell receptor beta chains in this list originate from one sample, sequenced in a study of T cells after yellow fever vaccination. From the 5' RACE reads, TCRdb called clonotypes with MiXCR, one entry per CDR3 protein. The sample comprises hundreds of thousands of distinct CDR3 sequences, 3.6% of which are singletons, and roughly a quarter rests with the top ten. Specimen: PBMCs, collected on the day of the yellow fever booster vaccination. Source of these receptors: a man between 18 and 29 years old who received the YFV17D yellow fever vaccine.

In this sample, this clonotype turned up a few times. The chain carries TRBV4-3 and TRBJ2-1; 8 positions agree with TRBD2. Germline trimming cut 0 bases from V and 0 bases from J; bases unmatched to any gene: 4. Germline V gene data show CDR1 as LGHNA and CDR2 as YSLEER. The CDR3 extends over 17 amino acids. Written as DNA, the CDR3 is TGCGCCAGCAGCCAAGAGATAGCGGGGAGCTCCTACAATGAGCAGTTCTTC. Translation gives CASSQEIAGSSYNEQFF.

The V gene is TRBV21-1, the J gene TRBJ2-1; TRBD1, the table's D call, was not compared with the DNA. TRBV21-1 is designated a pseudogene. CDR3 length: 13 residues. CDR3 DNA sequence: TGTGCCAGCAGCAAAGGAGGGGGAGAAAAGCAGTTCTTC. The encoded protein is CASSKGGGEKQFF.

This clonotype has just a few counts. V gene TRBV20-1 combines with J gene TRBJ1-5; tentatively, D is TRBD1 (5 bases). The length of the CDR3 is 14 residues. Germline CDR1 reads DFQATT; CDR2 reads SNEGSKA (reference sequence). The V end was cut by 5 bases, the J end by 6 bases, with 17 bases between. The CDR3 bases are TGCAGTGCTGGGGGTGCCGGGACGGGTCAGCCCCAGCATTTT. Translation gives CSAGGAGTGQPQHF.

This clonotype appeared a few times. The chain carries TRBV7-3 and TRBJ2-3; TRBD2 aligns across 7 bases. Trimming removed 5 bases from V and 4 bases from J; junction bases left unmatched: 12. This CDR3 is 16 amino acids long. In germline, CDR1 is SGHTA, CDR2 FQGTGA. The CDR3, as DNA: TGTGCCAGCAGCCCGGCCCCTCGAACTAGCGCAGATACGCAGTATTTT. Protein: CASSPAPRTSADTQYF.

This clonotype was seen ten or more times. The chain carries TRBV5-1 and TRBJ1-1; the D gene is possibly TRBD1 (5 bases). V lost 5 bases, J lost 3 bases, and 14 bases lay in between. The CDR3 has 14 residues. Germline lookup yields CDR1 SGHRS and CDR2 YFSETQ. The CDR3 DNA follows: TGCGCCAGCAGTCCCTCTAGGGGTGACACTGAAGCTTTCTTT. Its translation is CASSPSRGDTEAFF.

CDR3 in amino acids: CSGTFTGANTEAFF. In nucleotides, the CDR3 is TGCAGCGGAACCTTCACAGGGGCGAACACTGAAGCTTTCTTT. This rearrangement joins TRBV29-1 to TRBJ1-1; 7 bases agree with TRBD1. The germline V gene has CDR1 SQVTM and CDR2 ANQGSEA. V lost 7 bases, J lost 1 base, and 9 bases stayed unmatched. CDR3 length: 14 amino acids. Variable domain in full (rest from reference TRBV29-1 and TRBJ1-1): SAVISQKPSRDICQRGTSLTIQCQVDSQVTMMFWYRQQPGQSLTLIATANQGSEATYESGFVIDKFPISRPNLTFSTLTVSNMSPEDSSIYLCSGTFTGANTEAFFGQGTRLTVV.

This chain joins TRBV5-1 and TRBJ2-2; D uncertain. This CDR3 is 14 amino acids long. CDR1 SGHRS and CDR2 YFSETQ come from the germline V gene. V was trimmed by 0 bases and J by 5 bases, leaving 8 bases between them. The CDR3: CASSLARLTGELFF. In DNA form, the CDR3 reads TGCGCCAGCAGCTTGGCCAGGCTGACCGGGGAGCTGTTTTTT.

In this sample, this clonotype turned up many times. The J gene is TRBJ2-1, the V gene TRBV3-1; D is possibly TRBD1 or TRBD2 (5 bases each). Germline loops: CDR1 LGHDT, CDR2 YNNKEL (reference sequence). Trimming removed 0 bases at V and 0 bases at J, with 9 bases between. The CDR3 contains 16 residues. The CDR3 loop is CASSQDIGGSYNEQFF. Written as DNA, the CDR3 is TGTGCCAGCAGCCAAGATATTGGGGGCTCCTACAATGAGCAGTTCTTC.

The CDR3 loop reads CASSFATGAYEQYF. As DNA, the CDR3 is TGTGCCAGCAGCTTTGCCACAGGAGCCTACGAGCAGTACTTC. V usage is TRBV5-6 and J usage is TRBJ2-7, with D perhaps matching TRBD1 (5 bases). The germline V and J ends were trimmed by 2 bases and 2 bases, with 11 bases remaining between them. The CDR3 loop spans 14 amino acids. CDR1 is SGHDT, CDR2 YYEEEE, per germline.

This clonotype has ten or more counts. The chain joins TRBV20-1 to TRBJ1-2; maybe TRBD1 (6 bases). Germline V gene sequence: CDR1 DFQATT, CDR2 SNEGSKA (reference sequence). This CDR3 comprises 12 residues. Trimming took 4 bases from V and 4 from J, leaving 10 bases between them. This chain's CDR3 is CSANRDIYGYTF. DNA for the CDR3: TGCAGTGCTAACAGGGACATCTATGGCTACACCTTC.

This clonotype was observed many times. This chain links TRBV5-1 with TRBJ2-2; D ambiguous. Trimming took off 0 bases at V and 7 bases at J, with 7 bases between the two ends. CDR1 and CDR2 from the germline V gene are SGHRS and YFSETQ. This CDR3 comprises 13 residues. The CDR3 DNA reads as TGCGCCAGCAGCTTGGAGGGCCACGGGGAGCTGTTTTTT. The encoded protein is CASSLEGHGELFF.

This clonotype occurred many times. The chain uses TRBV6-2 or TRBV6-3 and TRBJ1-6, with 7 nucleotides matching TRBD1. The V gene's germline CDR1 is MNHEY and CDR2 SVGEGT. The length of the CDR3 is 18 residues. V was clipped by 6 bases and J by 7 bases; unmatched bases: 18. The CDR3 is CASSRVEYRGGRNSPLHF. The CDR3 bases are TGTGCCAGCAGCCGGGTCGAATACAGGGGAGGTCGAAATTCACCCCTCCACTTT.

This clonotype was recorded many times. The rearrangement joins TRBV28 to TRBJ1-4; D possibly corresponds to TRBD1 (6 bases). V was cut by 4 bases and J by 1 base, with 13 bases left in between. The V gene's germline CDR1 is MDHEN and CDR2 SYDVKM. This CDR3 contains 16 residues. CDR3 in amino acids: CASSSGGRLTNEKLFF. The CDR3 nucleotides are TGTGCCAGCAGTTCTGGGGGGCGCTTAACTAATGAAAAACTGTTTTTT.

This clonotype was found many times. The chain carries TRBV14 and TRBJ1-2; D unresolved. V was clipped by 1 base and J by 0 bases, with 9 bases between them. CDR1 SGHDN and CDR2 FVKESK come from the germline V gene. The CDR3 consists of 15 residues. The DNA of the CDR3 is TGTGCCAGCAGCCAAGCGGTATACTCTAACTATGGCTACACCTTC. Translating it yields CASSQAVYSNYGYTF.

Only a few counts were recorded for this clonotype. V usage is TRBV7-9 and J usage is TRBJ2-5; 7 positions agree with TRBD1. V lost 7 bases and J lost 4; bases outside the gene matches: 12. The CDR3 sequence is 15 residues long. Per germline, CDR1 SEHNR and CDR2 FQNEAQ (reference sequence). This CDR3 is CASKMGRGLSETQYF. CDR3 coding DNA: TGTGCCAGCAAAATGGGTAGGGGGCTGTCAGAGACCCAGTACTTC.

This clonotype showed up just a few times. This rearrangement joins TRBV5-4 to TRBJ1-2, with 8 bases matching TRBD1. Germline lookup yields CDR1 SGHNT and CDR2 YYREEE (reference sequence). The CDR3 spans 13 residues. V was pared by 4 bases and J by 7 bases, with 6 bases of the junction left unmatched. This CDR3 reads CASSLDRESGYTF. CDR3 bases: TGTGCCAGCAGCCTGGACAGGGAATCTGGCTACACCTTC.

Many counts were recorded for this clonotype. As DNA, the CDR3 is TGTGCCAGCAGCAAGCCGGGACTAGCACCCGACACAGATACGCAGTATTTT. Translated, it gives CASSKPGLAPDTDTQYF. The chain links TRBV11-2 to TRBJ2-3, with TRBD2 matching 9 bases. The CDR3 has 17 amino acids. V gave up 5 bases and J gave up 2 bases; unmatched junction bases: 11. Germline CDR1 and CDR2: SGHAT and FQNNGV.

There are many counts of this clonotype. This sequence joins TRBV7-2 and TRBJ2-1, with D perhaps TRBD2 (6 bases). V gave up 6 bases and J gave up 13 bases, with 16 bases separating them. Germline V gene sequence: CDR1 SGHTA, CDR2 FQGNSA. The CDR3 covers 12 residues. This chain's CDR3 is CASSWLGLPQFF. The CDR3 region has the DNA TGTGCCAGCAGTTGGCTGGGACTCCCCCAGTTCTTC.